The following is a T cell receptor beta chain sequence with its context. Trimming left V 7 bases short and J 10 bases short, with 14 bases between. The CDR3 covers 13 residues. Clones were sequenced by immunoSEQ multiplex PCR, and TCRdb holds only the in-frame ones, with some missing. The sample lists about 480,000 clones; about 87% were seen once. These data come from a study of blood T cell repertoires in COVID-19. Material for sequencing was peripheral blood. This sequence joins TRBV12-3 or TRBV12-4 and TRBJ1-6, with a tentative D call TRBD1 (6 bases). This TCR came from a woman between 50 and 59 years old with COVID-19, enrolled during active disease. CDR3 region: CASNPRGQSPLHF. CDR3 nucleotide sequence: TGTGCCAGCAACCCCAGAGGACAGTCACCCCTCCACTTT.